This note documents a single T cell receptor (beta chain) sequence. Its antigen is currently unknown. PCR amplification relied on 60 Vbeta primers (plus 13 Jbeta primers). As handled by the study authors: Among the unique TCR beta chains that a later analysis counted, around 82 million in all, about 11 million were shared. Method: immunoSEQ multiplex PCR; TCRdb's copy keeps in-frame clones and lacks some. The V and J calls and clone size were taken over from that table, and D and trimming were inferred from the DNA. This table has under 200,000 clones, 82% appearing once. These data are taken from a study of cytomegalovirus exposure and HLA in healthy donors. Study results and caveats: Trimming of TCR beta V- and J-genes showed a link, identified in a later analysis, to a missense DCLRE1C variant.

CDR3 size: 15 residues. Trimming pared 5 bases from V and 2 bases from J, leaving 19 bases between. Germline V CDR1 and CDR2: GTSNPN, SVGIG (reference sequence). This sequence originates from a male donor in good health and CMV-seropositive. This chain uses TRBV30 with TRBJ2-7, with a possible D match to TRBD2 (6 bases). Specimen: PBMCs. The CDR3 reads CAWAPGLLTTYEQYF. The CDR3 DNA sequence: TGTGCCTGGGCCCCGGGACTGTTAACCACCTACGAGCAGTACTTC.